These T cell receptor beta chains were read from a single sample in a study of regulatory T cells in long-lasting Graves disease. TCRdb independently ran MiXCR on the multiplex PCR reads; one entry per CDR3 protein. The data show 600,000 to 800,000 distinct CDR3 sequences, about 30% seen once. The input for sequencing was peripheral blood mononuclear cells (PBMCs), taken when the disease was refractory, from a patient treated with antithyroid drugs. These TCRs come from a female donor with Graves disease. Both conserved end residues are trimmed from each CDR3. Each record gives: J gene, V gene, CDR3 protein.

J gene: TRBJ2-1
V gene: TRBV7-9
CDR3 protein: ASSTPAMERASSYNEQF

J gene: TRBJ1-2
V gene: TRBV6-2/TRBV6-3
CDR3 protein: ASSSQMEVYGYT

J gene: TRBJ1-5
V gene: TRBV2
CDR3 protein: ASSLWGINQPQH

J gene: TRBJ1-2
V gene: TRBV25-1
CDR3 protein: ASSRQDRGDYGYT

J gene: TRBJ1-2
V gene: TRBV7-9
CDR3 protein: ASTAAFYGYT

J gene: TRBJ1-6
V gene: TRBV2
CDR3 protein: ASSGDRGNSPLH

J gene: TRBJ1-5
V gene: TRBV12-3/TRBV12-4
CDR3 protein: ASSFRGRNQSQH

J gene: TRBJ1-1
V gene: TRBV5-1
CDR3 protein: ASSGDRGAEAF

J gene: TRBJ2-5
V gene: TRBV19
CDR3 protein: ASSPGGLAGGPETQY

J gene: TRBJ2-3
V gene: TRBV2
CDR3 protein: ASTQAGGRTDTQY

J gene: TRBJ1-2
V gene: TRBV2
CDR3 protein: ARNRGLNYGYT

J gene: TRBJ1-4
V gene: TRBV11-2
CDR3 protein: ASSLSPGVFEKLF

J gene: TRBJ1-1
V gene: TRBV24-1
CDR3 protein: ATRDSGRLGTNTEAF

J gene: TRBJ2-5
V gene: TRBV12-3/TRBV12-4
CDR3 protein: ASRAEDQGQETQY

J gene: TRBJ2-2
V gene: TRBV5-1
CDR3 protein: ASRILIDTGELF

J gene: TRBJ1-5
V gene: TRBV6-1
CDR3 protein: ASGDREGIGQPQH

J gene: TRBJ1-4
V gene: TRBV4-1
CDR3 protein: ASSQDSLTATNEKLF

J gene: TRBJ2-7
V gene: TRBV20-1
CDR3 protein: SARHCRRGPSGISYEQY

J gene: TRBJ2-3
V gene: TRBV30
CDR3 protein: ARSPPLAETDTQY

J gene: TRBJ2-7
V gene: TRBV29-1
CDR3 protein: SAESGNSYEQY

J gene: TRBJ1-2
V gene: TRBV19
CDR3 protein: ASNRGRVYGYT

J gene: TRBJ1-1
V gene: TRBV12-3/TRBV12-4
CDR3 protein: ASSPQGWSTEAF

J gene: TRBJ2-7
V gene: TRBV7-2
CDR3 protein: ASSSASDWSSYEQY

J gene: TRBJ1-2
V gene: TRBV9
CDR3 protein: ASSVAGARGGYT

J gene: TRBJ2-5
V gene: TRBV3-1
CDR3 protein: ASSQVGLPPGETQY

J gene: TRBJ1-1
V gene: TRBV5-1
CDR3 protein: ASSGIAGPNTEAF

J gene: TRBJ2-5
V gene: TRBV7-2
CDR3 protein: ASSLGDRGGETQY

J gene: TRBJ1-2
V gene: TRBV29-1
CDR3 protein: SVNTGQDNGYT

J gene: TRBJ2-1
V gene: TRBV28
CDR3 protein: ASSPPGSGLYNEQF

J gene: TRBJ1-1
V gene: TRBV2
CDR3 protein: ASALNNPGTEAF

J gene: TRBJ1-5
V gene: TRBV19
CDR3 protein: ASRTTHRGSNQPQH

J gene: TRBJ1-2
V gene: TRBV12-3/TRBV12-4
CDR3 protein: ASRLQGHNIYGYT

J gene: TRBJ1-2
V gene: TRBV5-6
CDR3 protein: ASSLAIPGGGYT

J gene: TRBJ2-7
V gene: TRBV6-2/TRBV6-3
CDR3 protein: ASSEAGVAFSYEQY

J gene: TRBJ1-2
V gene: TRBV11-2
CDR3 protein: ASSFSADTNYGYT

J gene: TRBJ1-2
V gene: TRBV4-1
CDR3 protein: ASSQGTGVRGYT

J gene: TRBJ1-1
V gene: TRBV30
CDR3 protein: AWRDSNGLPAF

J gene: TRBJ1-5
V gene: TRBV12-3/TRBV12-4
CDR3 protein: ASTYGDAVGQPQH

J gene: TRBJ1-5
V gene: TRBV6-1
CDR3 protein: ASSEAGSGNQPQH

J gene: TRBJ1-1
V gene: TRBV5-6
CDR3 protein: ASSLMGRTEAF

J gene: TRBJ1-1
V gene: TRBV10-3
CDR3 protein: AISGGNTEAF

J gene: TRBJ2-3
V gene: TRBV12-5
CDR3 protein: ASGLDPVGGRDAQY

J gene: TRBJ1-1
V gene: TRBV13
CDR3 protein: ASSQMGHLNTEAF

J gene: TRBJ2-7
V gene: TRBV14
CDR3 protein: ASSPGDSRGWYEQY

J gene: TRBJ1-1
V gene: TRBV19
CDR3 protein: ASSLTVATMNTEAF

J gene: TRBJ1-2
V gene: TRBV6-2/TRBV6-3
CDR3 protein: ASSREGQGLYGYT

J gene: TRBJ2-1
V gene: TRBV12-3/TRBV12-4
CDR3 protein: ASSLSLEQF

J gene: TRBJ2-7
V gene: TRBV18
CDR3 protein: ASSPLGLAGRGPYEQY

J gene: .
V gene: TRBV12-3/TRBV12-4
CDR3 protein: ASSPLGGAGGEQF

J gene: TRBJ2-1
V gene: TRBV7-9
CDR3 protein: ASSPILREYNEQF

J gene: TRBJ1-2
V gene: TRBV10-3
CDR3 protein: AISEGTVDYGYT

J gene: TRBJ1-1
V gene: TRBV15
CDR3 protein: ATSRESFRGIDTEAF

J gene: TRBJ1-2
V gene: TRBV19
CDR3 protein: ASSGEFYGYT